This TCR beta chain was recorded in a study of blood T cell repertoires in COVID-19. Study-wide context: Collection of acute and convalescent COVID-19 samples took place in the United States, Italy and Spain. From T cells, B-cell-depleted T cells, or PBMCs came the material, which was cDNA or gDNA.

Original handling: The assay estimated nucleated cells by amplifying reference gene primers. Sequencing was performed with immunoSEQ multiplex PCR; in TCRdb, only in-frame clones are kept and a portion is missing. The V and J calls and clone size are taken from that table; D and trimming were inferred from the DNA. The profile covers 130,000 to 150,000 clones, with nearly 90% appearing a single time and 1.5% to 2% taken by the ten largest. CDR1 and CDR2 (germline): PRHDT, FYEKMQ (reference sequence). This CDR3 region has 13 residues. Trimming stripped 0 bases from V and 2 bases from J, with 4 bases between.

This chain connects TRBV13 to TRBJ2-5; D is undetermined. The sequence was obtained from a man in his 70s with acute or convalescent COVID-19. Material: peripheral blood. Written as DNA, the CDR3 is TGTGCCAGCAGCTTAGGCGAGCAAGAGACCCAGTACTTC. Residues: CASSLGEQETQYF.